Shown below are 7 T cell receptor beta chains from a single sample sequenced in a study of shared clonotypes between healthy human individuals. The data were produced by immunoSEQ multiplex PCR, yet TCRdb's version contains in-frame clones alone and is incomplete. The repertoire holds about 2.5 million clones, with about 90% as singletons. What was sequenced was naive CD4+ T cells from PBMCs. Subset of the sample: CD45RA+ positively selected. These receptor sequences come from a man younger than 30 in good health. Some clones in this sample may be carry-over from other donors' samples.

This clone was picked up one time. This chain links TRBV12-1 with TRBJ1-5. TRBV12-1 is classified as a pseudogene. CDR3 length: 15 amino acids. This chain's CDR3 is CASNPASVGNQPQHF. CDR3 sequence (DNA): TGTGCCAGCAACCCTGCGTCCGTGGGAAATCAGCCCCAGCATTTT.

The V gene is TRBV18, the J gene TRBJ1-1, with TRBD1 matching over 8 bases. With V trimmed by 2 bases and J by 6 bases, 8 bases remained unmatched. The CDR3 consists of 15 residues. Per germline, CDR1 KGHSH and CDR2 LQKENI. CDR3 nucleotides: TGTGCCAGCTCACCAGGACAGGGTTCTTTGGCTGAAGCTTTCTTT. It is translated as CASSPGQGSLAEAFF.

This chain uses TRBV30 with TRBJ2-3; the D gene is possibly TRBD2 (6 bases). Deletions cut 0 bases from V and 5 bases from J, with 15 bases between. Germline CDR1 is GTSNPN and CDR2 is SVGIG (reference sequence). This CDR3 has 15 residues. The CDR3 nucleotides read TGTGCCTGGAGTGTACTAGCCCCCGGGAGAGATACGCAGTATTTT. Its translation: CAWSVLAPGRDTQYF.

The table lists this clone with a few counts. The chain has TRBV30 and TRBJ1-1; D remains unclear. Germline CDR1 and CDR2: GTSNPN and SVGIG (reference sequence). The CDR3 spans 15 residues. The V end lost 5 bases, the J end lost 4 bases, and 20 bases lay between the germline ends. DNA for the CDR3: TGTGCCTGGCAATCCCCCGATTCCTTGTTCACTGAAGCTTTCTTT. It translates to CAWQSPDSLFTEAFF.

This clone has just one count. V gene TRBV5-1 combines with J gene TRBJ1-5; maybe TRBD1 (6 bases). The V gene lost 4 bases and the J gene lost 5 bases, with 13 bases spanning the gap. This CDR3 is built from 14 residues. In germline, CDR1 is SGHRS, CDR2 YFSETQ. CDR3 DNA: TGCGCCAGCAGCCGCTCGGGGGCGGATCAGCCCCAGCATTTT. Encoded protein: CASSRSGADQPQHF.

V and J are TRBV6-1 and TRBJ1-5; TRBD1 aligns across 7 bases. Germline assignment: CDR1 MNHNS and CDR2 SASEGT. The CDR3 is 14 amino acids. After removal of 8 bases from V and 1 base from J, the junction contained 5 bases not matched to a gene. CDR3 loop: CASFPTGSNQPQHF. Written as DNA, the CDR3 is TGTGCCAGCTTTCCGACAGGGAGCAATCAGCCCCAGCATTTT.

This chain connects TRBV9 to TRBJ2-5; 7 bases are a match to TRBD2. The CDR3 runs to 13 residues. With V trimmed by 4 bases and J by 3 bases, 3 bases remained unmatched. Germline CDR1 reads SGDLS; CDR2 reads YYNGEE. The CDR3 region is CASSLADKETQYF. The CDR3 DNA follows: TGTGCCAGCAGCCTAGCGGACAAAGAGACCCAGTACTTC.